In this sample, the clone carrying this T cell receptor (beta chain) turned up once. This specimen comes from a study of blood T cell repertoires in COVID-19. Study-level information: Material from acute and convalescent COVID-19 was sourced from the United States, Italy and Spain.

Sequencing was performed with immunoSEQ multiplex PCR; in TCRdb, only in-frame clones are kept and a portion is missing. The sample has some 140,000 clones; 84% are singletons. Trimming stripped 6 bases from V and 4 bases from J, with 9 bases between. This CDR3 spans 13 amino acids. Germline V gene sequence: CDR1 MDHEN, CDR2 SYDVKM. This receptor was obtained from a man in his forties or fifties with acute COVID-19. The sequencing input was PBMCs or T cells enriched from blood (not recorded which). The gene calls are TRBV28 and TRBJ2-2; D might be TRBD2 (6 bases). The CDR3, as DNA: TGTGCCAGCAGCCCAGCGGGCACCGGGGAGCTGTTTTTT. Translating gives CASSPAGTGELFF.